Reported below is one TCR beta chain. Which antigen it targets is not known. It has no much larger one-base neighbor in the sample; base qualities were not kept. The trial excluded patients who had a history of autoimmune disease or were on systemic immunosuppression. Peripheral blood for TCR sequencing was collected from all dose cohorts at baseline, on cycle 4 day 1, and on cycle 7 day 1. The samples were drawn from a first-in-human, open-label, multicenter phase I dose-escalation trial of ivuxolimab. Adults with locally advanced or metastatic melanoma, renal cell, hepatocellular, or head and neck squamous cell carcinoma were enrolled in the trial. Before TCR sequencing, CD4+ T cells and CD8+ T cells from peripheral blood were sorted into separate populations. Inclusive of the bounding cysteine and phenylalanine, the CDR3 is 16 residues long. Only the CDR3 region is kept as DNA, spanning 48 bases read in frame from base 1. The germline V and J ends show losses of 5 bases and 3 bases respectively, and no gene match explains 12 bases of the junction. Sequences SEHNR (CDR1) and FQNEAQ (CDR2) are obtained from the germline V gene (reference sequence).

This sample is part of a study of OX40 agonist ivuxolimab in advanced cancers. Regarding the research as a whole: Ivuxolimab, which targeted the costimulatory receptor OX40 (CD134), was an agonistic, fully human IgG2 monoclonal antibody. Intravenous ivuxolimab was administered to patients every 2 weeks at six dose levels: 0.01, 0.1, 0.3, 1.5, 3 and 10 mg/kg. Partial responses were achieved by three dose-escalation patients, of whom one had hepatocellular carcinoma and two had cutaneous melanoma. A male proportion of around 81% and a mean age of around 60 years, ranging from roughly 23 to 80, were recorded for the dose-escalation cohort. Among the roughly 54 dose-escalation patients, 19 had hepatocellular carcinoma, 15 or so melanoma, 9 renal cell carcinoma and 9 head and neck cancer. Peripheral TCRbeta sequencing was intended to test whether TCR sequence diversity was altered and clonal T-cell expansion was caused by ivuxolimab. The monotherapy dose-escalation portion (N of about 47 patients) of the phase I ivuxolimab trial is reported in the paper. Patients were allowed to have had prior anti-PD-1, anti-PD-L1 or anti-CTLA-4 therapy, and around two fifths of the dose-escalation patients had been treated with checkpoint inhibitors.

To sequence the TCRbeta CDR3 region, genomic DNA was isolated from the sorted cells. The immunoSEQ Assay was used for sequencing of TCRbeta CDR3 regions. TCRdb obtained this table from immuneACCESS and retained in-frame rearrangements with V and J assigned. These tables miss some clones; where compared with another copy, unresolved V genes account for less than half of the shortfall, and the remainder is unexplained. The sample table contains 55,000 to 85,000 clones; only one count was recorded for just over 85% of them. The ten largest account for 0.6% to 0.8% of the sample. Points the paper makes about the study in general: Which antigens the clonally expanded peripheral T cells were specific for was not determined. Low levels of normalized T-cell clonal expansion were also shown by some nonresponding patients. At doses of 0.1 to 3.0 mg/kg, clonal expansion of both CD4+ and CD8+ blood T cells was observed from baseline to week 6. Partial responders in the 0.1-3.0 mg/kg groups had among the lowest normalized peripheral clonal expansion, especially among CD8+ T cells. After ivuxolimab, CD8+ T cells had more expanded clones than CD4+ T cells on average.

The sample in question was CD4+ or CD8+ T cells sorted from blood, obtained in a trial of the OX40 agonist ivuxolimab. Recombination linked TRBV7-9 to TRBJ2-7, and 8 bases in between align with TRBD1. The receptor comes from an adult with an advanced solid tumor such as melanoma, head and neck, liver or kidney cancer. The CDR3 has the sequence CASSRSRGHENYEQYF. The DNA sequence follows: TGTGCCAGCAGCCGATCCAGGGGGCATGAAAACTACGAGCAGTACTTC.